This T cell receptor (beta chain) was profiled in a study of CD8 T cells in ankylosing spondylitis. Researchers built TCR beta libraries using quantitative 5'-RACE with molecular barcodes. TCRdb recomputed calls from the 5' RACE reads with MiXCR, one row per CDR3 protein. The sample has about 100,000 distinct CDR3 sequences; 20% to 30% are singletons. This clonotype came up many times. Its antigen remains unknown. Study-wide findings and caveats: Several highly homologous variants made up a TCR beta motif that seemed to typify ankylosing spondylitis blood. With a CD8+ phenotype, disease-linked clones were relatively rare in peripheral blood. Significant enrichment of disease-linked clones was reported in matched ankylosing spondylitis synovial fluid.

Trimming removed 5 bases from V and 4 bases from J, with 11 bases in between. Germline CDR1 and CDR2: DFQATT and SNEGSKA (reference sequence). CDR3 length: 12 amino acids. The J gene is TRBJ1-2, the V gene TRBV20-1, with D possibly TRBD1 on 5 matching bases. The origin of this receptor is a male donor with ankylosing spondylitis. Sequencing input: synovial fluid, either unsorted or a sorted T cell fraction (not recorded which). CDR3 nucleotide sequence: TGCAGTGCTTCTTGGGGCAGCTATGGCTACACCTTC. Amino acids: CSASWGSYGYTF.